This TCR beta chain stems from a study of cytomegalovirus exposure and HLA in healthy donors. Whole-study context: In a later analysis, the 100 to 150 validation repertoires were reported to have used the same platform as the approximately 620 first-cohort repertoires. Study-wide results and caveats: In vitro, three CMV-associated chains proved specific for CMV antigens. Clusters of TCRs from the first cohort tended to co-occur in the 100 to 150 validation repertoires (as a later analysis found). Cytomegalovirus association was listed for 164 TCR beta chains.

The CDR3 totals 15 residues. Germline V gene data show CDR1 as MGHDK and CDR2 as SYGVNS. V was cut by 5 bases and J by 4 bases, with 17 bases left in between. Generated by immunoSEQ multiplex PCR, the TCRdb table keeps only in-frame clones and is missing some. The table has 150,000 to 200,000 clones, roughly 81% seen once; the top ten hold 1% to 1.5%. On this clone itself: Its antigen is unknown.

Sequenced: PBMCs. This TCR was sampled from a young woman in good health and CMV-seronegative. The chain carries TRBV25-1 and TRBJ1-2; D not certain. CDR3 sequence reads: CASSRYSGILYGYTF. CDR3 nucleotide sequence: TGTGCCAGCAGTCGCTACTCCGGGATTCTCTATGGCTACACCTTC.